These 30 T cell receptor beta chains originate from one sample sequenced in a study of spatial heterogeneity in lung cancer. The study, taken as a whole, reports: Counts of expanded alpha and beta TCRs within tumors tracked the tumor nonsynonymous mutation count.

The time point: sample taken at primary tumor resection. In TCRdb, the 5' RACE reads were re-called with MiXCR into one record per CDR3 protein. The sample includes around 100,000 distinct CDR3 sequences, approximately 4% of them seen just once. These receptors lack a known antigen. Sample: lung tumor tissue, taken at surgery. These receptors were obtained from a male donor with early-stage non-small cell lung cancer.

There are many counts of this clonotype. The chain combines TRBV5-6 with TRBJ1-2, with D perhaps matching TRBD1 (5 bases). This CDR3 is built from 15 residues. Trimming removed 0 bases at V and 1 base at J, with 10 bases between. Germline V CDR1 and CDR2: SGHDT, YYEEEE. The CDR3 sequence is CASSLVAGNNYGYTF. CDR3 nucleotides: TGTGCCAGCAGCTTGGTGGCAGGGAATAACTATGGCTACACCTTC.

This clonotype was observed a few times. The rearrangement uses TRBV7-2 and TRBJ2-7; the D gene is possibly TRBD1 (7 bases). V was shortened by 5 bases and J by 9 bases, with 17 bases between the two germline ends. In germline, CDR1 is SGHTA, CDR2 FQGNSA. The CDR3 is 13 amino acids. In DNA, the CDR3 is TGTGCCAGCAGCCCAGGGAGGACAGGCTCGCAGTACTTC. Protein sequence: CASSPGRTGSQYF.

This clonotype has at least ten counts. The CDR3 reads CASSFTVNTEAFF. CDR3 sequence (DNA): TGTGCCAGCAGTTTCACGGTGAACACTGAAGCTTTCTTT. The chain has TRBV7-2 and TRBJ1-1; D call uncertain. Germline V gene sequence: CDR1 SGHTA, CDR2 FQGNSA. V lost 6 bases and J 0 bases, leaving 8 bases between the germline ends. The CDR3 loop spans 13 amino acids.

This clonotype was detected ten times or more. The V gene is TRBV6-1, the J gene TRBJ2-3; D not certain. V shed 0 bases and J shed 6 bases, with 7 bases lying between them. CDR1 and CDR2 (germline): MNHNS, SASEGT. The CDR3 has 13 amino acids. DNA of the CDR3: TGTGCCAGCAGTGAAGCGTGGCAGGATACGCAGTATTTT. Protein: CASSEAWQDTQYF.

This clonotype has ten or more counts. The gene calls are TRBV27 and TRBJ2-4; D is possibly TRBD2 (5 bases). The CDR3 sequence is 16 residues long. Trimming left V 5 bases short and J 1 base short, with 15 bases between. Germline V gene sequence: CDR1 MNHEY, CDR2 SMNVEV (reference sequence). CDR3 loop: CASSTRTRRAKNIQYF. The CDR3 DNA sequence: TGTGCCAGCAGTACCCGAACGAGGAGGGCCAAAAACATTCAGTACTTC.

The chain employs TRBV10-1 and TRBJ1-4; D is uncertain. Germline CDR1 and CDR2: WNHNN and SYGVQD (reference sequence). The CDR3 has 14 amino acids. V gave up 11 bases and J gave up 1 base, with 14 bases separating them. CDR3 protein: CAGSKGETNEKLFF. In DNA form, the CDR3 reads TGCGCCGGGTCAAAGGGAGAAACTAATGAAAAACTGTTTTTT.

The chain uses TRBV19 and TRBJ1-4; D remains unclear. The CDR3 spans 15 residues. Germline lookup yields CDR1 LNHDA and CDR2 SQIVND (reference sequence). V was shortened by 4 bases and J by 8 bases, with 17 bases between the two germline ends. DNA of the CDR3: TGTGCCAGTAGTAATTGGGGATCGATTCGGGAAAAACTGTTTTTT. Translated: CASSNWGSIREKLFF.

This clonotype was found many times. This rearrangement joins TRBV10-2 to TRBJ2-1, with 8 bases identical to TRBD2. The germline V gene has CDR1 WSHSY and CDR2 SAAADI. With 6 bases clipped from V and 9 bases from J, the junction kept 10 bases outside the gene matches. The CDR3 has 14 residues. This CDR3 is CASRYREGLPEQFF. CDR3 DNA: TGCGCCAGCAGGTACCGGGAGGGCCTCCCTGAGCAGTTCTTC.

This clonotype was seen repeatedly, ten times or more. The genes are TRBV5-1 and TRBJ2-1, with 11 bases aligning to TRBD2. The germline gives CDR1 SGHRS, CDR2 YFSETQ. The CDR3 has 17 amino acids. The V and J ends lost 0 bases and 7 bases, in that order; junction bases with no gene match: 9. CDR3 nucleotides: TGCGCCAGCAGCTTGGTTCCAACTAGCGGGAGATCAAATGAGCAGTTCTTC. This sequence encodes CASSLVPTSGRSNEQFF. The entire variable domain, with the rest obtained from reference TRBV5-1 and TRBJ2-1, is as follows: KAGVTQTPRYLIKTRGQQVTLSCSPISGHRSVSWYQQTPGQGLQFLFEYFSETQRNKGNFPGRFSGRQFSNSRSEMNVSTLELGDSALYLCASSLVPTSGRSNEQFFGPGTRLTVL.

In its sample, this clonotype was seen many times. The V gene is TRBV29-1, the J gene TRBJ2-3; unclear D gene. The length of the CDR3 is 10 residues. Trimming cost V 4 bases and J 9 bases, with 8 bases left between them. Germline V lookup: CDR1 SQVTM, CDR2 ANQGSEA. CDR3 DNA: TGCAGCGTTGCTCCGGGCACGCAGTATTTT. Translation: CSVAPGTQYF.

CDR3 in DNA: TGCAGTGCTTTGACAGGAGATTCACCCCTCCACTTT. It specifies CSALTGDSPLHF. This chain joins TRBV20-1 and TRBJ1-6, with D possibly matching TRBD1 (6 bases). The V end lost 5 bases, the J end lost 8 bases, and 10 bases lay between the germline ends. From germline, CDR1 is DFQATT and CDR2 SNEGSKA (reference sequence). CDR3 length equals 12 residues.

This clonotype has a count of ten or more. This chain connects TRBV3-1 to TRBJ2-1, with D possibly being TRBD2 (5 bases). The CDR3 covers 14 residues. Germline CDR1 is LGHDT and CDR2 is YNNKEL (reference sequence). The V and J ends lost 5 bases and 11 bases respectively, with 19 bases between them. CDR3 bases: TGTGCCAGCAGCTACCTCACCGTCGGGAATAAGCAGTTCTTC. Protein product: CASSYLTVGNKQFF.

This clonotype was counted many times. The chain carries TRBV4-2 and TRBJ2-3, with TRBD2 matching 12 bases. CDR1 is LGHNA, CDR2 YNFKEQ, per germline. After removal of 3 bases from V and 2 bases from J, the junction contained 9 bases not matched to a gene. The CDR3 spans 18 residues. CDR3 in DNA: TGTGCCAGCAGCCACGCTGTCGGACTAGCGGGATCCACAGATACGCAGTATTTT. It codes for CASSHAVGLAGSTDTQYF.

This clonotype showed up many times. The chain joins TRBV6-2 or TRBV6-3 to TRBJ2-7; D perhaps matches TRBD2 (6 bases). The CDR3 extends over 14 amino acids. CDR1 is MNHEY and CDR2 is SVGEGT in the germline V gene. V was pared by 2 bases and J by 2 bases, with 10 bases between. The chain's CDR3 is CASSYRDSTYEQYF. The CDR3 DNA sequence: TGTGCCAGCAGTTACCGGGACTCCACCTACGAGCAGTACTTC.

There are a few counts of this clonotype. The chain has TRBV2 and TRBJ2-4, with 12 bases aligning to TRBD2. The length of the CDR3 is 17 residues. The germline CDR1 and CDR2 sequences are SNHLY and FYNNEI. The trim removed 2 bases at V and 8 bases at J, leaving 10 bases unmatched. Written as DNA, the CDR3 is TGTGCCAGCAGTGAAAGCTCTACTAGCGGGAGGTCGGACATTCAGTACTTC. Translated, it gives CASSESSTSGRSDIQYF.

This clonotype was seen a few times. CDR3 nucleotide sequence: TGTGCCAGCAGTCCAGATACCAGGAAAGCTAACTATGGCTACACCTTC. This encodes CASSPDTRKANYGYTF. The chain links TRBV12-3 or TRBV12-4 to TRBJ1-2; D uncertain. V was shortened by 5 bases and J by 0 bases, with 16 bases between the two germline ends. There are 16 residues in the CDR3.

This clonotype was observed at least ten times. The J gene is TRBJ2-2, the V gene TRBV10-3; 10 nucleotides align to TRBD2. Losses at the gene ends were 8 bases for V and 6 bases for J; bases not matched to a gene: 3. The CDR3 has 13 residues. Germline CDR1 is ENHRY and CDR2 is SYGVKD. The CDR3 sequence is CAIGLADSGELFF. CDR3 bases: TGTGCCATCGGACTAGCGGATTCCGGGGAGCTGTTTTTT.

In this sample, this clonotype turned up many times. The chain carries TRBV18 and TRBJ2-3; 11 nucleotides align to TRBD2. Losses at the gene ends were 3 bases for V and 5 bases for J; bases not matched to a gene: 7. Germline CDR1 and CDR2: KGHSH and LQKENI. This CDR3 has 16 residues. CDR3 sequence: CASSPFSGRAGDTQYF. The DNA for the CDR3 is TGTGCCAGCTCACCGTTTAGCGGGAGGGCCGGAGATACGCAGTATTTT.

This clonotype was observed many times. V gene TRBV5-6 combines with J gene TRBJ2-1; D remains ambiguous. Trimming took off 1 base at V and 2 bases at J, with 10 bases between the two ends. Germline loops: CDR1 SGHDT, CDR2 YYEEEE. CDR3 size: 15 residues. The CDR3 coding sequence is TGTGCCAGCAGCTTGTCCCCACGGACCTACAATGAGCAGTTCTTC. Amino acid sequence: CASSLSPRTYNEQFF.

There are a few counts of this clonotype. The chain employs TRBV28 and TRBJ1-1; D not certain. V shed 1 base and J shed 3 bases, with 9 bases lying between them. Germline CDR1 and CDR2: MDHEN and SYDVKM. CDR3 length equals 14 residues. CDR3 DNA: TGTGCCAGCAGTTTATACAAAAGGGACACTGAAGCTTTCTTT. Protein sequence: CASSLYKRDTEAFF. Full variable domain (remainder filled in from reference TRBV28 and TRBJ1-1): DVKVTQSSRYLVKRTGEKVFLECVQDMDHENMFWYRQDPGLGLRLIYFSYDVKMKEKGDIPEGYSVSREKKERFSLILESASTNQTSMYLCASSLYKRDTEAFFGQGTRLTVV.

In its sample, this clonotype was seen many times. The rearrangement uses TRBV20-1 and TRBJ2-3; D not resolved. This CDR3 comprises 15 residues. Germline V gene data show CDR1 as DFQATT and CDR2 as SNEGSKA (reference sequence). The V and J ends lost 0 bases and 4 bases respectively, with 14 bases between them. The DNA of the CDR3 is TGCAGTGCTAGAGATCGAATAGTCTCGGCAGATACGCAGTATTTT. It encodes CSARDRIVSADTQYF.

This clonotype occurred a few times. This chain uses TRBV6-6 with TRBJ1-1; D gene uncertain. CDR1 and CDR2 from the germline V gene are MNHNY and SVGAGI (reference sequence). Trimming stripped 2 bases from V and 4 bases from J, with 8 bases between. This CDR3 is built from 13 residues. The CDR3 DNA reads TGTGCCAGCAGTTACAATCAGGCCACTGAAGCTTTCTTT. Translating it yields CASSYNQATEAFF.

This clonotype has ten or more counts. This chain joins TRBV12-5 and TRBJ2-5; D ambiguous. CDR1 is LGHNT and CDR2 is FRNRAP in the germline V gene. The CDR3 sequence is 16 residues long. V lost 0 bases and J lost 2, with 13 bases in between. The CDR3 loop is CASGLVGFRVQETQYF. The CDR3 DNA is TGTGCTAGTGGTTTGGTAGGATTCCGGGTTCAAGAGACCCAGTACTTC.

Concerning this clonotype itself: Possible read error: a much larger clone is one base away. This sequence joins TRBV2 and TRBJ2-7; maybe TRBD2 (5 bases). Trimming removed 8 bases at V and 2 bases at J, with 16 bases between. The length of the CDR3 is 14 residues. In germline, CDR1 is SNHLY, CDR2 FYNNEI. CDR3 residues: CASEQTSGAYEQYF. CDR3 in DNA: TGTGCCAGCGAGCAAACTAGTGGTGCCTACGAGCAGTACTTC. The variable domain in full, with the rest retrieved from reference TRBV2 and TRBJ2-7, is EPEVTQTPSHQVTQMGQEVILRCVPISNHLYFYWYRQILGQKVEFLVSFYNNEISEKSEIFDDQFSVERPDGSNFTLKIRSTKLEDSAMYFCASEQTSGAYEQYFGPGTRLTVT.

In this sample, this clonotype turned up many times. The chain has TRBV15 and TRBJ1-1, with 12 bases fitting TRBD1. The CDR3 consists of 17 residues. V lost 1 base and J lost 4; bases outside the gene matches: 7. The germline V gene encodes CDR1 LNHNV and CDR2 YYDKDF (reference sequence). The DNA for the CDR3 is TGTGCCACCAGCAGAGCGGGACAGGGGGCGAGTGGCACTGAAGCTTTCTTT. It codes for CATSRAGQGASGTEAFF.

V and J are TRBV7-9 and TRBJ2-3; D is possibly TRBD1 (6 bases). This CDR3 is 15 amino acids long. The germline V and J ends were trimmed by 6 bases and 2 bases, with 15 bases remaining between them. Germline assignment: CDR1 SEHNR and CDR2 FQNEAQ (reference sequence). This CDR3 reads CASRSPGALTDTQYF. Written as DNA, the CDR3 is TGTGCCAGCAGATCACCAGGGGCGCTCACAGATACGCAGTATTTT.

The sample holds a few counts of this clonotype. The CDR3 nucleotides read TGTGCCAGCAGCTTGGCTCCCCGGAACACTGAAGCTTTCTTT. It encodes CASSLAPRNTEAFF. The chain links TRBV5-6 to TRBJ1-1; D not certain. CDR3 size: 14 residues. V lost 0 bases and J 1 base, leaving 7 bases between the germline ends. Germline lookup yields CDR1 SGHDT and CDR2 YYEEEE.

By share of the sample, this clonotype is medium-sized (0.01 to 0.1%). The chain is built from TRBV7-9 and TRBJ2-1, with D hard to call. This CDR3 region has 15 residues. Trimming shortened V by 2 bases and J by 1 base, and 9 bases separated the two germline ends. Germline V CDR1 and CDR2: SEHNR, FQNEAQ (reference sequence). As DNA, the CDR3 is TGTGCCAGCAGCTTATCATCCAGGTCCTACAATGAGCAGTTCTTC. It codes for CASSLSSRSYNEQFF.

This clonotype has at least ten counts. This sequence joins TRBV28 and TRBJ1-3, with D possibly being TRBD1 (5 bases). This CDR3 region has 17 residues. The germline V gene has CDR1 MDHEN and CDR2 SYDVKM. The V gene lost 6 bases and the J gene lost 4 bases, with 22 bases spanning the gap. This chain's CDR3 is CASSLPGTPHSGNTIYF. The CDR3, as DNA: TGTGCCAGCAGCCTTCCAGGGACCCCCCATTCGGGAAACACCATATATTTT.

This clonotype came up many times. V is TRBV27 and J is TRBJ1-2; TRBD1 is a possible D gene (6 bases). Trimming took off 4 bases at V and 5 bases at J, with 20 bases between the two ends. The germline V gene has CDR1 MNHEY and CDR2 SMNVEV (reference sequence). The length of the CDR3 is 16 residues. The CDR3 reads CASSSGQQIRFYGYTF. The CDR3 DNA reads as TGTGCCAGCAGTTCCGGACAGCAGATAAGATTTTATGGCTACACCTTC.